This T cell receptor (beta chain) was retrieved from a study of cytomegalovirus exposure and HLA in healthy donors. V lost 7 bases to trimming and J lost 4 bases, with 16 bases between them. This CDR3 is 15 amino acids long. CDR1 and CDR2 from the germline V gene are MDHEN and SYDVKM. As concerns this clone: Its matching antigen is unknown.

General observations from the study: Most TCR sequences proved rare, with some public TCRs found in many donors.

The donors were members of the approximately 120-subject validation cohort (separate from the roughly 660-subject first cohort). The data were produced by immunoSEQ multiplex PCR, yet TCRdb's version contains in-frame clones alone and is incomplete. The profile covers approximately 220,000 clones, with about 86% appearing a single time and about 3% taken by the ten largest. This rearrangement joins TRBV28 to TRBJ2-2; tentative D call: TRBD1 (7 bases). The specimen was PBMCs. The receptor's source is a young man in good health and CMV-seronegative. This chain's CDR3 is CASTLRQGGTGELFF. The CDR3 DNA follows: TGTGCCAGCACCCTAAGACAGGGAGGCACCGGGGAGCTGTTTTTT.